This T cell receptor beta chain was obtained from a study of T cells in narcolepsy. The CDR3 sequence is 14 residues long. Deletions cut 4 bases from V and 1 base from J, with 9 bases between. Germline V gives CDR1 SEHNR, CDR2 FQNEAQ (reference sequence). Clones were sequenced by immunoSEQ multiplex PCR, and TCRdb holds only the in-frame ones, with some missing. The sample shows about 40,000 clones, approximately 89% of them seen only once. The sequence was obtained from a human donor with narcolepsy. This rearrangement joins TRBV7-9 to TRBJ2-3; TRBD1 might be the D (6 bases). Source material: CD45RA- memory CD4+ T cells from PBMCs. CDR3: CASSSGQRTDTQYF. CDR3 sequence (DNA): TGTGCCAGCAGCTCAGGACAGCGCACAGATACGCAGTATTTT.